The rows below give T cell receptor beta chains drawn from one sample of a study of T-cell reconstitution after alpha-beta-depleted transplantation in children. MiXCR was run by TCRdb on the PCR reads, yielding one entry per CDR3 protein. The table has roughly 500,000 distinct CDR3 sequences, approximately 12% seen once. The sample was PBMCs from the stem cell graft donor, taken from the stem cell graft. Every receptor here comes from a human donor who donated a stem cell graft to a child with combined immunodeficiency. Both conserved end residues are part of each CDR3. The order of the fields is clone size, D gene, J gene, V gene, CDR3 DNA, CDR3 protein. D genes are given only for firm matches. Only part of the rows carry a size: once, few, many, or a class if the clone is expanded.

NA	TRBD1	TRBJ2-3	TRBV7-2	TGTGCCAGCAGCAGCCGGGACAGGGTGGGCCCGACTAGCACAGATACGCAGTATTTT	CASSSRDRVGPTSTDTQYF
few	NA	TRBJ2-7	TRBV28	TGTGCCAGCCACGCGTTTGGGAACTCCTACGAGCAGTACTTC	CASHAFGNSYEQYF
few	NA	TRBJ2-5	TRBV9	TGTGCCAGCAGCGTAGAAGGGGGAGGCTGGGAGACCCAGTACTTC	CASSVEGGGWETQYF
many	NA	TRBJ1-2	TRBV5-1	TGCGCCAGCAGAGGGACGGATTATGGCTACACCTTC	CASRGTDYGYTF
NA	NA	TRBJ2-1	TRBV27	TGTGCCAGCAGTGTCGCACAGGGAACTAGCAATGAGCAGTTCTTC	CASSVAQGTSNEQFF
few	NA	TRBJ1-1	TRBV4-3	TGCGCCAGCAGCCAGGGCCCCAGCATGAACACTGAAGCTTTCTTT	CASSQGPSMNTEAFF
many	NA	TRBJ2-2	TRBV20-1	TGCAGTGCTAGGGGGAACACCGGGGAGCTGTTTTTT	CSARGNTGELFF
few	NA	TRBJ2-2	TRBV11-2	TGTGCCAGCAGCCCCCTATTCACCGGGGAGCTGTTTTTT	CASSPLFTGELFF
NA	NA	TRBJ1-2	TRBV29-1	TGCAGCGTTGCATTGGACTTGGGTTCTAATTACTATGGCTACACCTTC	CSVALDLGSNYYGYTF
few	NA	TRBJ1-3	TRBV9	TGTGCCAGCAGCGTAGACAGGAGCTCTGGAAACACCATATATTTT	CASSVDRSSGNTIYF
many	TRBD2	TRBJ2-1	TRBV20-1	TGCAGTGCTAGTAGACTAGCGGGAACTTATAATGAGCAGTTCTTC	CSASRLAGTYNEQFF
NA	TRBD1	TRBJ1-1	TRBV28	TGTGCCAGCAGTCCCGGGACAGGGGGTTTTTTAGGGAACACTGAAGCTTTCTTT	CASSPGTGGFLGNTEAFF
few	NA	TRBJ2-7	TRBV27	TGTGCCAGCAGTTACACCGGGACAATCTACGAGCAGTACTTC	CASSYTGTIYEQYF
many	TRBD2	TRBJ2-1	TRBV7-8	TGTGCCAGCAGCACCCATCTAGCGGGGGGCCCAATCAATGAGCAGTTCTTC	CASSTHLAGGPINEQFF
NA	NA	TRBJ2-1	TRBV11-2	TGTGCCAGCAGCTTTGGGGGACGGTCAAATGAGCAGTTCTTC	CASSFGGRSNEQFF
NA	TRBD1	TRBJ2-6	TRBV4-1	TGCGCCAGCAGCCAACAGACAGGGACCGGGGCCAACGTCCTGACTTTC	CASSQQTGTGANVLTF
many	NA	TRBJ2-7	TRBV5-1	TGCGCCAGCAGCTCCGACGGGGCTTCCCACTACGAGCAGTACTTC	CASSSDGASHYEQYF
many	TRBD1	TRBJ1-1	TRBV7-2	TGTGCCAGCAGCTTCAGGGACAGGGGGCCCCCTGAAGCTTTCTTT	CASSFRDRGPPEAFF
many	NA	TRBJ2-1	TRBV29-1	TGCAGCGTTTCCAGGGATAGTAATGAGCAGTTCTTC	CSVSRDSNEQFF
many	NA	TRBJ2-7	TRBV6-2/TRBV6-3	TGTGCCAGCAGTTACGGCCGAGGCTACGAGCAGTACTTC	CASSYGRGYEQYF
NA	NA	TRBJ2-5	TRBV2	TGTGCCAGCAGTGAACCCCAGGGAGGAGCAGAGACCCAGTACTTC	CASSEPQGGAETQYF
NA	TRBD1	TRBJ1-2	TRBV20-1	TGCAGTGCTAGGCACCGGGACAGAGACTATGGCTACACCTTC	CSARHRDRDYGYTF
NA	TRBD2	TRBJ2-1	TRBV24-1	TGTGCCACCAGTGACCCCGGACTAGCGGGGGGAAATGAGCAGTTCTTC	CATSDPGLAGGNEQFF